These 10 T cell receptor beta chains were sequenced from one sample in a study of graft-versus-host responses after intestinal transplantation. The repertoire was sequenced with immunoSEQ multiplex PCR; TCRdb's copy has only in-frame clones and lacks some. The table has fewer than 30,000 clones, approximately 93% seen once; the top ten hold around 0.57%. Sequenced material: PBMCs, taken 18 days after transplant. These receptors were obtained from a human patient who received an intestinal transplant, so some T cells may come from the graft donor.

The sample holds one count of this clone. The rearrangement links TRBV9 to TRBJ2-5; D is ambiguous. This CDR3 has 15 amino acids. The germline V gene encodes CDR1 SGDLS and CDR2 YYNGEE. The germline V and J ends were trimmed by 0 bases and 1 base, with 10 bases remaining between them. CDR3 sequence (DNA): TGTGCCAGCAGCGTAGACCCCTTATCCCAAGAGACCCAGTACTTC. It translates to CASSVDPLSQETQYF.

The chain combines TRBV6-5 with TRBJ1-2; the D is unclear. Germline-derived CDR1 and CDR2 are MNHEY and SVGAGI. The CDR3 spans 13 residues. Between the trimmed V and J ends, which lost 6 bases and 8 bases, there was a span of 16 bases. DNA of the CDR3: TGTGCCAGCAGAGACCCCGGCTACCGAGGCTACACCTTC. It encodes CASRDPGYRGYTF.

The chain uses TRBV5-1 and TRBJ1-1; D remains ambiguous. V lost 0 bases and J 1 base, leaving 7 bases between the germline ends. Germline V gene sequence: CDR1 SGHRS, CDR2 YFSETQ. The CDR3 is made up of 14 amino acids. Here the CDR3 DNA reads TGCGCCAGCAGCTTGGTAGGCACGAACACTGAAGCTTTCTTT. As protein: CASSLVGTNTEAFF.

The V call is TRBV19, the J call TRBJ2-2; D might be TRBD1 or TRBD2, each matching 6 bases. The CDR3 consists of 16 residues. Trimming stripped 8 bases from V and 6 bases from J, with 22 bases between. Germline V CDR1 and CDR2: LNHDA, SQIVND (reference sequence). Here the CDR3 reads CASGRYGGQQAGELFF. CDR3 bases: TGTGCCAGTGGGAGGTACGGGGGCCAACAGGCCGGGGAGCTGTTTTTT.

The V and J genes are TRBV2 and TRBJ1-5; D gene uncertain. The CDR3 totals 13 residues. Germline V gene data show CDR1 as SNHLY and CDR2 as FYNNEI. V was shortened by 2 bases and J by 2 bases, with 4 bases between the two germline ends. Written as DNA, the CDR3 is TGTGCCAGCAGTGAACCAGGCAATCAGCCCCAGCATTTT. This gives the protein CASSEPGNQPQHF.

The rearrangement joins TRBV7-2 to TRBJ1-2; no clear D gene. V lost 1 base and J 9 bases, leaving 15 bases between the germline ends. The CDR3 is 14 residues long. Germline lookup yields CDR1 SGHTA and CDR2 FQGNSA. The CDR3 region has the DNA TGTGCCAGCAGCTTAGATTTGGGGTTCTGGAGCTACACCTTC. Amino acids: CASSLDLGFWSYTF.

This chain's CDR3 is CASSPQGFNYGYTF. The CDR3 DNA reads as TGTGCCAGCTCACCACAGGGTTTCAACTATGGCTACACCTTC. The chain is built from TRBV18 and TRBJ1-2; D remains unclear. Germline V gene lookup returns CDR1 KGHSH and CDR2 LQKENI. This CDR3 spans 14 amino acids. Trimming removed 1 base at V and 2 bases at J, with 8 bases between.

V is TRBV7-3 and J is TRBJ2-3, with 13 bases fitting TRBD2. This CDR3 has 20 amino acids. V gave up 4 bases and J gave up 1 base; unmatched junction bases: 14. Germline V lookup: CDR1 SGHTA, CDR2 FQGTGA. This chain's CDR3 is CASSSTGLAGDDDGTDTQYF. The DNA of the CDR3 is TGTGCCAGCAGCTCAACCGGACTAGCGGGGGATGATGATGGCACAGATACGCAGTATTTT. The full variable domain, with the rest looked up from reference TRBV7-3 and TRBJ2-3, is GAGVSQTPSNKVTEKGKYVELRCDPISGHTALYWYRQSLGQGPEFLIYFQGTGAADDSGLPNDRFFAVRPEGSVSTLKIQRTERGDSAVYLCASSSTGLAGDDDGTDTQYFGPGTRLTVL.

This sequence joins TRBV11-2 and TRBJ2-2; D ambiguous. Per germline, CDR1 SGHAT and CDR2 FQNNGV. The CDR3 is 16 amino acids. V was shortened by 4 bases and J by 4 bases, with 16 bases between the two germline ends. The chain's CDR3 is CASSSMGFLVTGELFF. The CDR3 bases are TGTGCCAGCAGCTCGATGGGGTTTTTGGTCACCGGGGAGCTGTTTTTT.

This clone was picked up one time. V gene TRBV6-1 combines with J gene TRBJ1-1, with D uncertain. This CDR3 has 13 amino acids. The germline CDR1 and CDR2 sequences are MNHNS and SASEGT. Trimming stripped 6 bases from V and 1 base from J, with 9 bases between. CDR3 in amino acids: CASRRAENTEAFF. The CDR3 DNA reads TGTGCCAGCAGGAGGGCCGAGAACACTGAAGCTTTCTTT.